This T cell receptor beta chain was retrieved from a study of T-cell memory formation after mild COVID-19. Comments on this clonotype: Its antigen is undetermined.

MiXCR was run by TCRdb on the 5' RACE reads, yielding one entry per CDR3 protein. The sample lists fewer than 250,000 distinct CDR3 sequences, roughly a tenth occurring once. Study-level results: Several responding clones turned up in pre-infection memory, indicating that cross-reactive memory may have taken part. Contracting clones localized mainly to CM and EM when CD4+ and mainly to EMRA when CD8+. Clones contracting across day 15 to 85 had a balanced CD4/CD8 profile; later expanding clones leaned CD4+.

The CDR3 loop spans 14 amino acids. Germline V CDR1 and CDR2: SGHVS, FNYEAQ. The V gene lost 1 base and the J gene lost 1 base, with 7 bases spanning the gap. The rearrangement uses TRBV7-6 and TRBJ2-5, with D unclear. Sequenced input: PBMCs or a T cell subset sorted from them (not recorded which). The TCR originated in a man between 18 and 29 years old who had mild COVID-19 (a few samples of this study predate the infection). Cell type and time point are not known. The CDR3 coding sequence is TGTGCCAGCAGCTTAGGGCACGTCCAAGAGACCCAGTACTTC. Its protein product is CASSLGHVQETQYF.